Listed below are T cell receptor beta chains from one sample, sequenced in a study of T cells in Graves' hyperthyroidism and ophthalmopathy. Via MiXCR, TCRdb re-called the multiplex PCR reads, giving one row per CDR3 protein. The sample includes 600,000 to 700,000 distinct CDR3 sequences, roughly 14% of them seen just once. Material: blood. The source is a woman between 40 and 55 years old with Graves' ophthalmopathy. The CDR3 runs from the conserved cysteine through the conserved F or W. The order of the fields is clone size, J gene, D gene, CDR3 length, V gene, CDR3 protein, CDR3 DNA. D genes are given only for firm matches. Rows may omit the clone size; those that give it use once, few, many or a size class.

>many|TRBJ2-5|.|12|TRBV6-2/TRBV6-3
CASRKNVETQYF
TGTGCCAGCAGGAAGAATGTAGAGACCCAGTACTTC
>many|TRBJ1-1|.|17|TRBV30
CAWSTQLVGAGNTEAFF
TGTGCCTGGAGTACACAACTAGTCGGGGCGGGGAACACTGAAGCTTTCTTT
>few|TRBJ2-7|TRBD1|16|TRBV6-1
CASSELVTGAPYEQYF
TGTGCCAGCAGTGAACTAGTGACAGGGGCTCCCTACGAGCAGTACTTC
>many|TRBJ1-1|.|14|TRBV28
CASRDGQSNTEAFF
TGTGCCAGCAGGGATGGACAGAGTAACACTGAAGCTTTCTTT
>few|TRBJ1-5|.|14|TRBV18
CASSPTQVDQPQHF
TGTGCCAGCTCACCAACACAGGTCGATCAGCCCCAGCATTTT
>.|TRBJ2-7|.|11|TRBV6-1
CASGGAGEQYF
TGTGCCAGCGGGGGGGCGGGAGAGCAGTACTTC
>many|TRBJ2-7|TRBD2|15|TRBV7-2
CASSFTSGYTYEQYF
TGTGCCAGCAGCTTTACTAGCGGGTATACCTACGAGCAGTACTTC
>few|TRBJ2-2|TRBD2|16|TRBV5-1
CASSYTSGSAAGELFF
TGCGCCAGCAGCTATACTAGCGGGAGCGCAGCCGGGGAGCTGTTTTTT
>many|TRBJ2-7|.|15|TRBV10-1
CASSPPGLLGYEQYF
TGCGCCAGCAGTCCACCGGGGTTATTGGGGTACGAGCAGTACTTC
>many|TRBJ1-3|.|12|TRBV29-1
CSVEGSGNTIYF
TGCAGCGTTGAGGGTTCTGGAAACACCATATATTTT
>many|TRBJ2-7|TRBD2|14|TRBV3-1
CASSQPGGSYEQYF
TGTGCCAGCAGCCAACCGGGAGGATCATACGAGCAGTACTTC
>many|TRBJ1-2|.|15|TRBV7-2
CASSLSPAWNYGYTF
TGTGCCAGCAGCTTAAGTCCAGCCTGGAACTATGGCTACACCTTC
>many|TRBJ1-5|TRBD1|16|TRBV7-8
CASSPLGTGGDQPQHF
TGTGCCAGCAGCCCCTTGGGGACAGGAGGTGATCAGCCCCAGCATTTT
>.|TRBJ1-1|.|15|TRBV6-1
CASSEGVAGTTEAFF
TGTGCCAGCAGCGAAGGGGTGGCAGGGACCACTGAAGCTTTCTTT
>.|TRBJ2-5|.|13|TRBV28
CASSLWRGETQYF
TGTGCCAGCAGTTTATGGAGGGGAGAGACCCAGTACTTC
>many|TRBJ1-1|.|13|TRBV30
CAWSTPMNTEAFF
TGTGCCTGGAGTACCCCCATGAACACTGAAGCTTTCTTT
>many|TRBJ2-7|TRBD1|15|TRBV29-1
CSVRGSGGSHYEQYF
TGCAGCGTCCGGGGTTCAGGGGGATCTCATTACGAGCAGTACTTC
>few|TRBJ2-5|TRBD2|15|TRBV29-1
CSVYGAGAYQETQYF
TGCAGCGTTTATGGAGCGGGGGCCTACCAAGAGACCCAGTACTTC
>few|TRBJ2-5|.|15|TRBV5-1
CASSLVAGQQETQYF
TGCGCCAGCAGCTTGGTGGCAGGTCAGCAAGAGACCCAGTACTTC
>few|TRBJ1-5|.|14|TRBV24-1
CATVMADSNQPQHF
TGTGCCACCGTGATGGCGGATAGCAATCAGCCCCAGCATTTT
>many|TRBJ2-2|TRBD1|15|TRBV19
CASMLRQGQTGELFF
TGTGCCAGTATGTTAAGGCAGGGACAGACCGGGGAGCTGTTTTTT
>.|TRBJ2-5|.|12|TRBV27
CASSPGDETQYF
TGTGCCAGCAGCCCCGGGGACGAGACCCAGTACTTC
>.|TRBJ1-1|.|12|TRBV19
CASKGLNTEAFF
TGTGCCAGTAAGGGCCTAAACACTGAAGCTTTCTTT
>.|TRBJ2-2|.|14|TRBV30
CAWKVQLNTGELFF
TGTGCCTGGAAGGTGCAGCTGAACACCGGGGAGCTGTTTTTT
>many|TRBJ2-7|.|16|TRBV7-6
CASSLVCERPSYEQYF
TGTGCCAGCAGCTTAGTGTGCGAGCGACCATCCTACGAGCAGTACTTC